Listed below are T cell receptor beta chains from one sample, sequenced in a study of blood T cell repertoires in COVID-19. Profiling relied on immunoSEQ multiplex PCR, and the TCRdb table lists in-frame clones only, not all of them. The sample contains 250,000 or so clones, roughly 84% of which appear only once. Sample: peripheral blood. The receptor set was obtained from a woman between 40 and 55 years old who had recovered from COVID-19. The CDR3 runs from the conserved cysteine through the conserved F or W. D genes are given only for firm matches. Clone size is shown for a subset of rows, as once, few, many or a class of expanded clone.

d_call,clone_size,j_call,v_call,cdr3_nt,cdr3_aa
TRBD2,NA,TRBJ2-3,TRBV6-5,TGTGCCAGCAGCTTAATGGGGGGGTCAGATACGCAGTATTTT,CASSLMGGSDTQYF
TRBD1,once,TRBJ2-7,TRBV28,TGTGCCAGCAGTTTTGGACAGGTTCAGCAGTACTTC,CASSFGQVQQYF
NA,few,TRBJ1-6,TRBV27,TGTGCCAGCAGTTTTAAGTCTATGAGGGGGAATTCACCCCTCCACTTT,CASSFKSMRGNSPLHF
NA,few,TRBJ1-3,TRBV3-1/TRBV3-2,TGTGCCAGCAGCCAAGCGGGGGGAACTACTGGAAACACCATATATTTT,CASSQAGGTTGNTIYF
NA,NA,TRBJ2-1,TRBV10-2,TGCGCCAGCAGCCCAAGAGATGAGCAGTTCTTC,CASSPRDEQFF
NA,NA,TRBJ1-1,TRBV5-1,TGCGCCAGCAGACAACAGGCTACTGGGACTGAAGCTTTCTTT,CASRQQATGTEAFF
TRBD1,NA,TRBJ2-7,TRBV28,TGTGCCAGCAGGAGAGCAGGGGGCGCAGTCTACGAGCAGTACTTC,CASRRAGGAVYEQYF
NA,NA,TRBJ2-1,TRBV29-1,TGCAGCGTTGAAGAGGGGGGACCGGATCGGTTCTTC,CSVEEGGPDRFF
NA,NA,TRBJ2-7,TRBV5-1,TGCGCCAGCAAAATACAGGCAGGTGACTCCTACGAGCAGTACTTC,CASKIQAGDSYEQYF
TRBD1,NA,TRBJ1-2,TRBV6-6,TGTGCCAGCAGCCCCGACAGGGGAGTAAGGGGCTACACCTTC,CASSPDRGVRGYTF
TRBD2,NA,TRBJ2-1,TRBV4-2,TGTGCCAGCAGCCCACCCCGGGGGGGGTTCTCCTACAATGAGCAGTTCTTC,CASSPPRGGFSYNEQFF
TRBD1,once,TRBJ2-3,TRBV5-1,TGCGCCAGCAGCTTGGAAACAGGGGTTGGAGATACGCAGTATTTT,CASSLETGVGDTQYF
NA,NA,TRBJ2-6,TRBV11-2,TGTGCCAGCAGCTTAAGGACAGTAGCTGGGGCCAACGTCCTGACTTTC,CASSLRTVAGANVLTF
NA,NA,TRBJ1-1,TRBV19,TGTGCCAGTAGTCGCGGTCCGAACACTGAAGCTTTCTTT,CASSRGPNTEAFF
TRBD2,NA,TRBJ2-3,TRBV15,TGTGCCACCAGCAGAGAAGGAAGGGCGGGGGGAACAGATACGCAGTATTTT,CATSREGRAGGTDTQYF
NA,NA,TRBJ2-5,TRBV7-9,TGTGCCAGCAGCGAGGACACGAGCTTCCAAGAGACCCAGTACTTC,CASSEDTSFQETQYF
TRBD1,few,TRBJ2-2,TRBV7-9,TGTGCCAGCAGCTTGGGCGACAGGGGGACCGGGGAGCTGTTTTTT,CASSLGDRGTGELFF
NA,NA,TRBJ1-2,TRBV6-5,TGTGCCAGCAGTTACCGGGGAGGAACTAACTATGGCTACACCTTC,CASSYRGGTNYGYTF
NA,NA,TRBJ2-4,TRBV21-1,TGTGCCAGCAGCAAAGTGGGACAGGGTCGCAACATTCAGTACTTC,CASSKVGQGRNIQYF
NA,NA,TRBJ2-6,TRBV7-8,TGTGCCAGCAGGAGAACATCAGGCTCGGGGGCCAACGTCCTGACTTTC,CASRRTSGSGANVLTF
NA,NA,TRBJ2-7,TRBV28,TGTGCCAGCAGACGGACAGTTTACGAGCAGTACTTC,CASRRTVYEQYF
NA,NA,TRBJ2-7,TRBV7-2,TGTGCCAGCAGCTTAGCTTACGGGTCGTTCGAGCAGTACTTC,CASSLAYGSFEQYF
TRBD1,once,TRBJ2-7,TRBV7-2,TGTGCCAGCAGCTTTCAGGGGGATCTGAACGAGCAGTACTTC,CASSFQGDLNEQYF
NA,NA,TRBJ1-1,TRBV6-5,TGTGCCAGCAGTTACTCCGGGGTGACGAACACTGAAGCTTTCTTT,CASSYSGVTNTEAFF
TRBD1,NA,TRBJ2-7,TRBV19,TGTGCCAGTAGTTCAACAGGGGGCTACGAGCAGTACTTC,CASSSTGGYEQYF
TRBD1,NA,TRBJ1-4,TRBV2,TGTGCCAGCATGCAGGGGGTCAGAGGAAAACTGTTTTTT,CASMQGVRGKLFF
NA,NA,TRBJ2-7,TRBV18,TGTGCCAGCTCACCACGTGAGTCCCGGTGGACATTTACCTACGAGCAGTACTTC,CASSPRESRWTFTYEQYF
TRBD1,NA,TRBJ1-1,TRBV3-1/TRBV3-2,TGTGCCAGCAGCCCCGGGACAGGCAGAGGCACTGAAGCTTTCTTT,CASSPGTGRGTEAFF
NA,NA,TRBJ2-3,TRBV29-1,TGCAGCGTGAGGGGGGGCGGCACAGATACGCAGTATTTT,CSVRGGGTDTQYF
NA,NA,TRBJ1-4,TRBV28,TGTGCCAGCATGTACTACGGGGGGGGAGATGAAAAACTGTTTTTT,CASMYYGGGDEKLFF
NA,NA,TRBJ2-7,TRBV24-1,TGTGCCACCAGTGTTACAGGGCGATCTGGCGAGCAGTACTTC,CATSVTGRSGEQYF
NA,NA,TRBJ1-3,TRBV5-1,TGCGCCAGCAGACAAAACCCCAGCTCTGGAAACACCATATATTTT,CASRQNPSSGNTIYF
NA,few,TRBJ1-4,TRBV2,TGTGCCAGCACCAACGAGGGGGGGGGCACCGGGCGGTTT,CASTNEGGGTGRF
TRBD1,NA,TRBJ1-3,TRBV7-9,TGTGCCAGCAGCTATGGCAGGGGGTTTGGAAACACCATATATTTT,CASSYGRGFGNTIYF
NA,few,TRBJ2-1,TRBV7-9,TGTGCCAGCAGCTCTGCGGGGTTATCCTACAATGAGCAGTTCTTC,CASSSAGLSYNEQFF
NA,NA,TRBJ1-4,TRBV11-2,TGTGCCAGCAGCTCCCGGTCAACGGGAAATGAAAAACTGTTTTTT,CASSSRSTGNEKLFF
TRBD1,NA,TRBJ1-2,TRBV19,TGTGCCAGTCGGGACAGCCAGCTTTATGGCTACACCTTC,CASRDSQLYGYTF
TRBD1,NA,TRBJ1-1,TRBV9,TGTGCCAGCAGCCCGCGGGACAGCTTT,CASSPRDSF
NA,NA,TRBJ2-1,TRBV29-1,TGCAGCGCCGAGGCACTAGAACTACATAGTGAGCAGTTCTTC,CSAEALELHSEQFF
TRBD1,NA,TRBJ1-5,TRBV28,TGTGCCAGCAGTTTCCTAGACAGGGGGGGACAGCCCCAGCATTTT,CASSFLDRGGQPQHF
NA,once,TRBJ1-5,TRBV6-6,TGTGCCAGCACCGCGCCCGGGGATCAGCCCCAGCATTTT,CASTAPGDQPQHF
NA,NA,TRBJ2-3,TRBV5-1,TGCGCCAGCAGCAATTCGGTGCCAACGGGTACGCAGTATTTT,CASSNSVPTGTQYF
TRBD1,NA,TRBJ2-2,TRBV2,TGTGCCAGCAGTCTAGGGACAGGGGGAACCGGGGAGCTGTTTTTT,CASSLGTGGTGELFF
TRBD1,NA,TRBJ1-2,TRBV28,TGTGCCAGCAGGGGACAGGGAGCTAATGGCTACACCTTC,CASRGQGANGYTF
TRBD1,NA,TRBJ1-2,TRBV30,TGTGCCTGGAGTCGGACAGGACTCTACTATGGCTACACCTTC,CAWSRTGLYYGYTF
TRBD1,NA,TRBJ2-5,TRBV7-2,TGTGCCAGCAGCCCAGGGACAGAAGAGACCCAGTACTTC,CASSPGTEETQYF
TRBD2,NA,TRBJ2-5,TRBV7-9,TGTGCCAGCAGCGCCGGGACTAGCGGGGGGGCGGAGACCCAGTACTTC,CASSAGTSGGAETQYF
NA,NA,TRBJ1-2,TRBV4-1,TGCGCCAGCAGCCAAGATTGGGCGGGGCAGGGCTATGGCTACACCTTC,CASSQDWAGQGYGYTF
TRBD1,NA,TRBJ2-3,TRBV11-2,TGTGCCAGCAGCTCTCAGGGGGCAGCAGATACGCAGTATTTT,CASSSQGAADTQYF
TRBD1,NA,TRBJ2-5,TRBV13,TGTGCCAGCAGCTTATACCGCAGGGGGTTACAAGAGACCCAGTACTTC,CASSLYRRGLQETQYF
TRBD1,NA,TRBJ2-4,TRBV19,TGTGCCAGCGCGTACCGGGACAGGGGTTCGGGGGGGGCCAAAAACATTCAGTACTTC,CASAYRDRGSGGAKNIQYF
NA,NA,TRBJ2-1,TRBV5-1,TGCGCCAGCAGCTTGAGTAGTGGCGTCTCAGGGGAGCAGTTCTTC,CASSLSSGVSGEQFF
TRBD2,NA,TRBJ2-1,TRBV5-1,TGCGCCAGCAGCTTTCCGACTAGCGGGGGGCGCACCGGCAATGAGCAGTTCTTC,CASSFPTSGGRTGNEQFF
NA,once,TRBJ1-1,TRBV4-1,TGCGCCAGCAGTCTACTGGACAGATCTAACACTGAAGCTTTCTTT,CASSLLDRSNTEAFF
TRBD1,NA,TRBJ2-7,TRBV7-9,TGTGCCAGCAGCTTAGCGCCGACAGGGAACTACGAGCAGTACTTC,CASSLAPTGNYEQYF
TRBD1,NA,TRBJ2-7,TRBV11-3,TGTGCCAGCAGCCCAGGGGGCAGAACCTACGAGCAGTACTTC,CASSPGGRTYEQYF